This T cell receptor beta chain was identified in a study of blood T cells in healthy people across ages. Overall study findings and caveats: Naive T cell percentage showed a strong correlation with the diversity of TCR beta. Age advanced and TCR beta diversity per million T cells fell, roughly linearly.

For the second PCR, which ran for roughly 6 to 12 cycles, a sample-barcoded 5' primer and a J-beta primer mix were used. No fewer than 2.5 million CDR3-containing paired-end reads came from each sample. Each CDR3 protein gets one entry after TCRdb re-called the 5' RACE reads with MiXCR. The profile shows hundreds of thousands of distinct CDR3 sequences, 46% of them singletons. A few counts support this clonotype. Its antigen is undetermined. Isolating PBMCs gave at least 6.5 million of these cells per sample. The V end lost 4 bases, the J end lost 4 bases, and 15 bases lay between the germline ends. The CDR3 is 15 amino acids. Looked up from germline, CDR1 is SGDLS and CDR2 is YYNGEE.

This TCR was recovered from a man older than 75 in good health. The sample taken for sequencing was blood. This rearrangement joins TRBV9 to TRBJ2-1; TRBD2 might be the D (6 bases). CDR3 sequence (DNA): TGTGCCAGCAGCCCCCAGTGGGGGGAATACAATGAGCAGTTCTTC. This codes for CASSPQWGEYNEQFF.